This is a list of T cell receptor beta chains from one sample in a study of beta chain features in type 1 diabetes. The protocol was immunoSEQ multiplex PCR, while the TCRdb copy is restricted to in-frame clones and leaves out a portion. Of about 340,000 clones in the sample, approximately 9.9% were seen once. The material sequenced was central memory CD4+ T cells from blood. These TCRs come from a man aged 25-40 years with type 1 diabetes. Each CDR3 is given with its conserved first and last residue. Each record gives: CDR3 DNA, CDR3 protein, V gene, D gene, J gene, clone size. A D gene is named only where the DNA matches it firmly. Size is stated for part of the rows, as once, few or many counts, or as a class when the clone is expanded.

DNA: TGTGCCAGTAAACCGAGGACAGGGGGTACTGAAGCTTTCTTT
CDR3: CASKPRTGGTEAFF
V: TRBV19
D: TRBD1
J: TRBJ1-1
size: few

DNA: TGTGCCAGCAGTGGGGGTAGGAATCAGCCCCAGCATTTT
CDR3: CASSGGRNQPQHF
V: TRBV2
D: NA
J: TRBJ1-5
size: NA

DNA: TGTGCCAGCAGTTTACGAGGGCAGCCCCAGCATTTT
CDR3: CASSLRGQPQHF
V: TRBV27
D: NA
J: TRBJ1-5
size: NA

DNA: TGTGCCAGCAGCCCCCCGTTGGGAGAACCACGACAAGAGACCCAGTACTTC
CDR3: CASSPPLGEPRQETQYF
V: TRBV25-1
D: NA
J: TRBJ2-5
size: NA

DNA: TGTGCCAGCAGCTTGGACTATAATTCACCCCTCCACTTT
CDR3: CASSLDYNSPLHF
V: TRBV5-4
D: NA
J: TRBJ1-6
size: NA

DNA: TGTGCCAGCAGCGTAGGTAGCGGGGATCGGAGCAATCAGCCCCAGCATTTT
CDR3: CASSVGSGDRSNQPQHF
V: TRBV9
D: NA
J: TRBJ1-5
size: NA

DNA: TGTGCCAGCACCCTACAGGGGGGAAACACTGAAGCTTTCTTT
CDR3: CASTLQGGNTEAFF
V: TRBV5-4
D: TRBD1
J: TRBJ1-1
size: NA

DNA: TGTGCCAGCAGCTCACCAGACAGGAACCCTACCTACGAGCAGTACTTC
CDR3: CASSSPDRNPTYEQYF
V: TRBV7-2
D: NA
J: TRBJ2-7
size: NA

DNA: TGCGCCAGCAGCCGGTCCCTCGAGAACACTGAAGCTTTCTTT
CDR3: CASSRSLENTEAFF
V: TRBV4-3
D: NA
J: TRBJ1-1
size: few

DNA: TGCGCCAGCAGCTTGGGACGGGCAGGTGGCGAGCAGTACTTC
CDR3: CASSLGRAGGEQYF
V: TRBV5-1
D: NA
J: TRBJ2-7
size: few

DNA: TGTGCCAGCAGCTTAGCCGTCAACACAGATACGCAGTATTTT
CDR3: CASSLAVNTDTQYF
V: TRBV7-2
D: NA
J: TRBJ2-3
size: NA

DNA: TGTGCCAGCAGCTTAATTTTGAGCGAGCAGTACTTC
CDR3: CASSLILSEQYF
V: TRBV7-6
D: NA
J: TRBJ2-7
size: NA

DNA: TGTGCCAGCAGCTTAGCGGTTGGCGTCCCCCCCTACAATGAGCAGTTCTTC
CDR3: CASSLAVGVPPYNEQFF
V: TRBV7-2
D: NA
J: TRBJ2-1
size: NA